This T cell receptor (beta chain) was recorded in a study of graft-versus-host responses after intestinal transplantation. Turning to the study itself: Anti-thymocyte globulin induction was given to all recipients, followed by tacrolimus and steroids for about 3 years. Study-level findings and limits: Where graft-donor T cell macrochimerism was present, patients had high graft-versus-host to host-versus-graft clonal ratios in allografts. Some GvH clones were seen earlier in gut or blood, suggesting intestinal origin. After transplant, early declines in HvG clones were associated with peak levels of circulating GvH clones.

Germline assignment: CDR1 MNHEY and CDR2 SVGAGI. This CDR3 comprises 13 residues. V lost 5 bases to trimming and J lost 6 bases, with 13 bases between them. Processing released intraepithelial and lamina propria lymphocytes from the graft tissue. Assay used: immunoSEQ multiplex PCR; TCRdb lists only in-frame clones, some missing. Among approximately 17,000 clones listed, around 83% were seen once. Worth noting for this clone: The target antigen is unknown.

Source: ileum tissue, taken 580 to 600 days after intestinal transplantation. This TCR was sampled from a human patient who received an intestinal transplant, so some T cells may come from the graft donor. V is TRBV6-5 and J is TRBJ1-1; D is possibly TRBD1 (6 bases). CDR3: CASSLRQAPEAFF. The CDR3 bases are TGTGCCAGCAGTCTACGACAGGCTCCTGAAGCTTTCTTT.